The 8 T cell receptor beta chains listed next were all sequenced from one sample in a study of beta chain features in type 1 diabetes. Expressed TCRB transcripts got sequenced, as all isolated RNA was reverse transcribed. Using immunoSEQ multiplex PCR, the repertoire was profiled, and TCRdb retains in-frame clones only, with some absent. The sample holds over 700,000 clones, roughly 16% seen once. Specimen: naive CD4+ T cells from blood. Every receptor here comes from a woman between 18 and 29 years old in good health.

There are a few counts of this clone. J is TRBJ1-5 and V is TRBV7-2; D uncertain. Looked up from germline, CDR1 is SGHTA and CDR2 is FQGNSA. CDR3 length: 16 residues. V dropped 2 bases and J dropped 2 bases, with 13 bases sitting between them. CDR3 protein: CASSLLRGGGNQPQHF. CDR3 DNA sequence: TGTGCCAGCAGCTTACTTCGGGGAGGAGGCAATCAGCCCCAGCATTTT.

The rearrangement uses TRBV5-4 and TRBJ2-5; 10 bases agree with TRBD2. With V trimmed by 4 bases and J by 5 bases, 11 bases remained unmatched. The CDR3 covers 16 residues. Germline loops: CDR1 SGHNT, CDR2 YYREEE (reference sequence). The CDR3 here is CASSGGLAVVGETQYF. CDR3 in DNA: TGTGCCAGCAGCGGTGGACTAGCGGTGGTGGGGGAGACCCAGTACTTC.

This clone has only a few counts. This chain uses TRBV11-2 with TRBJ2-3; possibly TRBD1 for D (7 bases). The CDR3 totals 12 residues. Trimming pared 7 bases from V and 5 bases from J, leaving 10 bases between. Germline assignment: CDR1 SGHAT and CDR2 FQNNGV. The CDR3 nucleotides read TGTGCCAGCACAGGGGGAGGAGATACGCAGTATTTT. This translates into CASTGGGDTQYF. The full variable domain, with the rest looked up from reference TRBV11-2 and TRBJ2-3, is EAGVAQSPRYKIIEKRQSVAFWCNPISGHATLYWYQQILGQGPKLLIQFQNNGVVDDSQLPKDRFSAERLKGVDSTLKIQPAKLEDSAVYLCASTGGGDTQYFGPGTRLTVL.

This chain connects TRBV4-3 to TRBJ2-3, with D uncertain. The CDR3 runs to 18 residues. The germline gives CDR1 LGHNA, CDR2 YSLEER. V was cut by 1 base and J by 0 bases, with 17 bases left in between. The CDR3 sequence: CASSQVWPRTLSTDTQYF. The CDR3 bases are TGCGCCAGCAGCCAAGTTTGGCCACGCACCCTTAGCACAGATACGCAGTATTTT.

The chain has TRBV4-2 and TRBJ1-2; the D gene is possibly TRBD1 (6 bases). V dropped 3 bases and J dropped 8 bases, with 19 bases sitting between them. Germline V gene lookup returns CDR1 LGHNA and CDR2 YNFKEQ. The CDR3 covers 15 residues. DNA for the CDR3: TGTGCCAGCAGCCAGGAAGGACAGCGGAGTTTGGGCTACACCTTC. Translation gives CASSQEGQRSLGYTF.

This clone was found a few times. CDR3 in amino acids: CASTPVGANVLTF. DNA of the CDR3: TGTGCCAGTACCCCTGTCGGGGCCAACGTCCTGACTTTC. This sequence joins TRBV19 and TRBJ2-6; D is ambiguous. This CDR3 is built from 13 residues. CDR1 LNHDA and CDR2 SQIVND come from the germline V gene (reference sequence). Trimming removed 7 bases at V and 4 bases at J, with 8 bases between.

The V and J genes are TRBV18 and TRBJ2-5, with a weak D call TRBD1 (5 bases). The V end was cut by 0 bases, the J end by 4 bases, with 12 bases between. The CDR3 extends over 15 amino acids. CDR1 and CDR2 from the germline V gene are KGHSH and LQKENI. CDR3 DNA sequence: TGTGCCAGCTCACCACCTAGGACAAACCTAGAGACCCAGTACTTC. It specifies CASSPPRTNLETQYF. Combining the CDR3 with reference TRBV18 and TRBJ2-5 gives the whole variable domain NAGVMQNPRHLVRRRGQEARLRCSPMKGHSHVYWYRQLPEEGLKFMVYLQKENIIDESGMPKERFSAEFPKEGPSILRIQQVVRGDSAAYFCASSPPRTNLETQYFGPGTRLLVL.

The table lists this clone with a few counts. The V call is TRBV28, the J call TRBJ2-7; D gene unclear. This CDR3 region has 15 residues. V was clipped by 7 bases and J by 5 bases, with 21 bases between them. CDR1 is MDHEN and CDR2 is SYDVKM in the germline V gene. CDR3 bases: TGTGCCAGCAACCCGGCCGGACGGACGATGAACGAGCAGTACTTC. Protein product: CASNPAGRTMNEQYF. Full variable domain (rest looked up from reference TRBV28 and TRBJ2-7): DVKVTQSSRYLVKRTGEKVFLECVQDMDHENMFWYRQDPGLGLRLIYFSYDVKMKEKGDIPEGYSVSREKKERFSLILESASTNQTSMYLCASNPAGRTMNEQYFGPGTRLTVT.